These 30 T cell receptor beta chains were all obtained from the same sample, sequenced in a study of blood T cell repertoires in COVID-19. TCRdb keeps only in-frame clones here, not all; method: immunoSEQ multiplex PCR. The table shows approximately 300,000 clones, with more than 70% occurring only once. Sequenced: peripheral blood. The receptors derive from a woman aged 50 to 65 with acute or convalescent COVID-19.

The chain links TRBV11-2 to TRBJ2-1; 11 bases are a match to TRBD2. The junction had 16 bases not matched to a gene; V was cut back by 3 bases and J by 6 bases. The CDR3 is 19 residues long. Germline loops: CDR1 SGHAT, CDR2 FQNNGV. The CDR3 sequence is CASSFGSASGGKRGNEQFF. Here the CDR3 DNA reads TGTGCCAGCAGCTTCGGGTCGGCTAGCGGGGGGAAGAGGGGCAATGAGCAGTTCTTC.

In this sample, this clone turned up a few times. V is TRBV5-4 and J is TRBJ2-7, with TRBD2 identical over 7 bases. CDR1 and CDR2 from the germline V gene are SGHNT and YYREEE (reference sequence). CDR3 length: 15 residues. V lost 5 bases, J lost 0 bases, and 8 bases stayed unmatched. In DNA, the CDR3 is TGTGCCAGCAGTCAAGCTGCTAGCGGCTCCTACGAGCAGTACTTC. This codes for CASSQAASGSYEQYF. Based on the CDR3 plus reference TRBV5-4 and TRBJ2-7, the full variable domain is ETGVTQSPTHLIKTRGQQVTLRCSSQSGHNTVSWYQQALGQGPQFIFQYYREEENGRGNFPPRFSGLQFPNYSSELNVNALELDDSALYLCASSQAASGSYEQYFGPGTRLTVT.

This clone was seen at least ten times. The chain couples TRBV19 to TRBJ1-2; D ambiguous. V lost 5 bases and J 4 bases, leaving 20 bases between the germline ends. The CDR3 is 16 residues long. Germline V gene data show CDR1 as LNHDA and CDR2 as SQIVND (reference sequence). The CDR3 here is CASSAGGGRAFYGYTF. CDR3 DNA: TGTGCCAGTAGTGCTGGTGGAGGGAGGGCCTTCTATGGCTACACCTTC. The complete variable domain, with remaining parts taken from reference TRBV19 and TRBJ1-2, reads DGGITQSPKYLFRKEGQNVTLSCEQNLNHDAMYWYRQDPGQGLRLIYYSQIVNDFQKGDIAEGYSVSREKKESFPLTVTSAQKNPTAFYLCASSAGGGRAFYGYTFGSGTRLTVV.

This clone was counted once. This sequence joins TRBV5-1 and TRBJ2-2; TRBD1 agrees at 8 bases. CDR3 length equals 14 residues. Germline CDR1 reads SGHRS; CDR2 reads YFSETQ. V dropped 4 bases and J dropped 7; count of bases not matched to a gene: 6. CDR3 sequence reads: CASSVTGGSGELFF. The CDR3 coding sequence is TGCGCCAGCAGCGTAACAGGGGGAAGCGGGGAGCTGTTTTTT.

The rearrangement links TRBV4-2 to TRBJ1-2, with TRBD1 identical over 7 bases. V was pared by 3 bases and J by 5 bases, with 3 bases of the junction left unmatched. Germline V lookup: CDR1 LGHNA, CDR2 YNFKEQ. CDR3 size: 13 residues. In DNA form, the CDR3 reads TGTGCCAGCAGCCAGACAGGGAGTTATGGCTACACCTTC. This sequence encodes CASSQTGSYGYTF.

This chain connects TRBV19 to TRBJ1-5, with D possibly being TRBD1 (6 bases). The V gene's germline CDR1 is LNHDA and CDR2 SQIVND (reference sequence). V lost 6 bases to trimming and J lost 1 base, with 13 bases between them. The CDR3 sequence is 15 residues long. CDR3 amino acids: CASRPGTFSNQPQHF. The CDR3, as DNA: TGTGCCAGTAGACCTGGGACATTCAGCAATCAGCCCCAGCATTTT.

The chain is built from TRBV5-1 and TRBJ2-6; 7 bases are shared with TRBD1. Germline CDR1 reads SGHRS; CDR2 reads YFSETQ. V lost 0 bases and J lost 0; bases outside the gene matches: 6. The CDR3 has 18 amino acids. The CDR3 loop is CASSLEGTVPSGANVLTF. The CDR3 DNA sequence: TGCGCCAGCAGCTTGGAAGGGACAGTCCCCTCTGGGGCCAACGTCCTGACTTTC.

The V and J genes are TRBV10-3 and TRBJ1-4; TRBD1 matches at 8 bases. Germline V gives CDR1 ENHRY, CDR2 SYGVKD. V was clipped by 8 bases and J by 8 bases; unmatched bases: 13. The CDR3 is made up of 15 amino acids. Here the CDR3 reads CAIGAGQGKFEKLFF. The CDR3 DNA reads as TGTGCCATCGGGGCTGGACAGGGAAAATTCGAAAAACTGTTTTTT.

This rearrangement joins TRBV9 to TRBJ1-1; D ambiguous. Trimming pared 3 bases from V and 1 base from J, leaving 7 bases between. CDR3 length: 13 residues. From germline, CDR1 is SGDLS and CDR2 YYNGEE. The CDR3 loop reads CASSGYRNTEAFF. CDR3 DNA sequence: TGTGCCAGCAGCGGATACAGGAACACTGAAGCTTTCTTT.

This sequence joins TRBV7-9 and TRBJ2-3; 9 bases are a match to TRBD1. V was pared by 5 bases and J by 3 bases, with 9 bases of the junction left unmatched. CDR3 length: 16 residues. Germline CDR1 is SEHNR and CDR2 is FQNEAQ (reference sequence). The CDR3 region is CASSLHTGGVTDTQYF. DNA of the CDR3: TGTGCCAGCAGCCTCCACACAGGGGGCGTTACAGATACGCAGTATTTT. Complete variable domain (other parts from reference TRBV7-9 and TRBJ2-3): DTGVSQNPRHKITKRGQNVTFRCDPISEHNRLYWYRQTLGQGPEFLTYFQNEAQLEKSRLLSDRFSAERPKGSFSTLEIQRTEQGDSAMYLCASSLHTGGVTDTQYFGPGTRLTVL.

This clone was observed a single time. The chain has TRBV27 and TRBJ1-1; possibly TRBD1 for D (5 bases). The CDR3 has 14 amino acids. CDR1 and CDR2 (germline): MNHEY, SMNVEV (reference sequence). V gave up 3 bases and J gave up 2 bases, with 10 bases separating them. CDR3 sequence: CASSFSTANTEAFF. The CDR3 DNA sequence: TGTGCCAGCAGTTTCTCGACAGCTAACACTGAAGCTTTCTTT.

The chain combines TRBV7-2 with TRBJ1-6; no definite D call. Germline V gene data show CDR1 as SGHTA and CDR2 as FQGNSA. This CDR3 has 14 amino acids. Trimming pared 4 bases from V and 13 bases from J, leaving 17 bases between. Here the CDR3 reads CASSSGTYGGPLHF. In nucleotides, the CDR3 is TGTGCCAGCAGCTCCGGTACTTACGGCGGGCCCCTCCACTTT.

The gene calls are TRBV5-1 and TRBJ2-1, with 12 bases identical to TRBD2. The V and J ends lost 1 base and 0 bases, in that order; junction bases with no gene match: 2. The CDR3 runs to 17 residues. Germline V lookup: CDR1 SGHRS, CDR2 YFSETQ. The chain's CDR3 is CASSLTSGGYSYNEQFF. As DNA, the CDR3 is TGCGCCAGCAGCTTGACTAGCGGGGGGTACTCCTACAATGAGCAGTTCTTC.

The chain is built from TRBV9 and TRBJ2-1, with a tentative D call TRBD1 (7 bases). The CDR3 is 17 residues long. The germline CDR1 and CDR2 sequences are SGDLS and YYNGEE. The V gene lost 3 bases and the J gene lost 0 bases, with 16 bases spanning the gap. The DNA of the CDR3 is TGTGCCAGCAGCGAAACAGGGGACTTATACTCCTACAATGAGCAGTTCTTC. Translation: CASSETGDLYSYNEQFF.

Concerning this clone: Distinct nucleotide sequences in the sample also encode this CDR3. The chain links TRBV7-9 to TRBJ1-5, with D hard to call. The CDR3 has 12 amino acids. Germline V CDR1 and CDR2: SEHNR, FQNEAQ (reference sequence). V lost 4 bases and J 7 bases, leaving 8 bases between the germline ends. CDR3 region: CASSSGGQPQHF. In DNA, the CDR3 is TGTGCCAGCAGCTCGGGTGGGCAGCCCCAGCATTTT.

The CDR3 sequence: CASSLDPGWSYEQYF. The CDR3 nucleotides are TGTGCCAGCAGCTTGGACCCCGGATGGAGCTACGAGCAGTACTTC. The genes are TRBV5-4 and TRBJ2-7; no clear D gene. Germline CDR1 SGHNT, CDR2 YYREEE (reference sequence). The CDR3 has 15 residues. V lost 0 bases to trimming and J lost 3 bases, with 13 bases between them.

This clone was seen only once. This chain connects TRBV7-2 to TRBJ1-1, with D perhaps TRBD1 (6 bases). CDR1 SGHTA and CDR2 FQGNSA come from the germline V gene. This CDR3 is built from 13 residues. V dropped 5 bases and J dropped 4 bases, with 11 bases sitting between them. This chain's CDR3 is CASSQRGGTEAFF. Written as DNA, the CDR3 is TGTGCCAGCAGCCAGAGGGGGGGCACTGAAGCTTTCTTT. The full variable domain, its missing parts supplied by reference TRBV7-2 and TRBJ1-1, is GAGVSQSPSNKVTEKGKDVELRCDPISGHTALYWYRQSLGQGLEFLIYFQGNSAPDKSGLPSDRFSAERTGGSVSTLTIQRTQQEDSAVYLCASSQRGGTEAFFGQGTRLTVV.

This chain uses TRBV6-5 with TRBJ2-1, with 9 bases lining up with TRBD1. V lost 7 bases, J lost 9 bases, and 7 bases stayed unmatched. This CDR3 comprises 13 residues. Germline CDR1 and CDR2: MNHEY and SVGAGI. CDR3 sequence (DNA): TGTGCCAGCACCGGACAGGGGCCGTTTGAGCAGTTCTTC. Translation gives CASTGQGPFEQFF.

The CDR3 region has the DNA TGTGCCAGTACCCCCGGGACAGGGACGGGCACTGAAGCTTTCTTT. It translates to CASTPGTGTGTEAFF. This chain uses TRBV19 with TRBJ1-1, with 9 bases identical to TRBD1. Looked up from germline, CDR1 is LNHDA and CDR2 is SQIVND (reference sequence). Trimming cost V 7 bases and J 4 bases; bases outside gene matches: 10. The CDR3 is 15 amino acids.

The J gene is TRBJ2-5, the V gene TRBV3-1 (or the pseudogene TRBV3-2); 8 bases line up with TRBD2. The CDR3 contains 13 residues. Looked up from germline, CDR1 is LGHDT and CDR2 is YNNKEL (reference sequence). Trimming cost V 3 bases and J 4 bases; bases outside gene matches: 1. The CDR3 loop reads CASSHTSGETQYF. In DNA, the CDR3 is TGTGCCAGCAGCCACACTAGCGGAGAGACCCAGTACTTC.

This clone occurred a few times. This CDR3 reads CASSSGLAGGNNEQFF. CDR3 bases: TGCGCCAGCAGCTCCGGACTAGCGGGGGGCAACAATGAGCAGTTCTTC. The chain joins TRBV5-1 to TRBJ2-1; TRBD2 matches 14 bases. This CDR3 has 16 residues. Per the germline V gene, CDR1 is SGHRS and CDR2 is YFSETQ. After removal of 3 bases from V and 5 bases from J, the junction contained 4 bases not matched to a gene.

This clone was recorded a few times. The J gene is TRBJ2-3, the V gene TRBV14; the D gene is possibly TRBD1 (6 bases). CDR1 SGHDN and CDR2 FVKESK come from the germline V gene. V dropped 0 bases and J dropped 12 bases, with 10 bases sitting between them. CDR3 length: 12 amino acids. Written as DNA, the CDR3 is TGTGCCAGCAGCCAAGAATACAGGGTCCAGTATTTT. Translated, it gives CASSQEYRVQYF. Supplemented by reference TRBV14 and TRBJ2-3, the full variable domain reads EAGVTQFPSHSVIEKGQTVTLRCDPISGHDNLYWYRRVMGKEIKFLLHFVKESKQDESGMPNNRFLAERTGGTYSTLKVQPAELEDSGVYFCASSQEYRVQYFGPGTRLTVL.

The rearrangement uses TRBV5-4 and TRBJ2-2, with 8 bases lining up with TRBD1. CDR1 is SGHNT, CDR2 YYREEE, per germline (reference sequence). With 4 bases clipped from V and 6 bases from J, the junction kept 8 bases outside the gene matches. This CDR3 comprises 15 residues. The CDR3 is CASSPDRAGPGELFF. The CDR3 DNA is TGTGCCAGCAGCCCGGACAGGGCAGGGCCCGGGGAGCTGTTTTTT.

This clone was detected many times. The chain carries TRBV11-2 and TRBJ2-5; 8 bases are shared with TRBD1. Germline values: CDR1 SGHAT, CDR2 FQNNGV. The ends lost 6 bases at V and 4 bases at J; junction bases unmatched: 4. The CDR3 covers 13 residues. CDR3 bases: TGTGCCAGCAGTCGGACAGGGCTAGAGACCCAGTACTTC. Encoded protein: CASSRTGLETQYF. Variable domain in full (rest from reference TRBV11-2 and TRBJ2-5): EAGVAQSPRYKIIEKRQSVAFWCNPISGHATLYWYQQILGQGPKLLIQFQNNGVVDDSQLPKDRFSAERLKGVDSTLKIQPAKLEDSAVYLCASSRTGLETQYFGPGTRLLVL.

This chain joins TRBV3-1 (or the pseudogene TRBV3-2) and TRBJ2-7, with a possible D match to TRBD2 (5 bases). V lost 4 bases, J lost 4 bases, and 11 bases lay in between. There are 13 residues in the CDR3. The germline CDR1 and CDR2 sequences are LGHDT and YNNKEL (reference sequence). The chain's CDR3 is CASSLEGTYEQYV. CDR3 bases: TGTGCCAGCAGCCTTGAGGGAACTTACGAGCAGTACGTC.

The chain has TRBV7-2 and TRBJ2-1; 12 bases are a match to TRBD2. The germline gives CDR1 SGHTA, CDR2 FQGNSA. V lost 9 bases and J lost 10; bases outside the gene matches: 10. The CDR3 consists of 14 residues. CDR3 bases: TGTGCCAGTAAGACTAGCGGGAGTAGTAGGGAGCAGTTCTTC. Translated: CASKTSGSSREQFF.

This chain uses TRBV7-2 with TRBJ1-5; D is undetermined. Germline V lookup: CDR1 SGHTA, CDR2 FQGNSA. The CDR3 spans 13 residues. V shed 7 bases and J shed 5 bases, with 12 bases lying between them. The CDR3 region has the DNA TGTGCCAGCACCCGGTTTCGGGATCAGCCCCAGCATTTT. Translated: CASTRFRDQPQHF.

This clone has only one observation. This rearrangement joins TRBV6-1 to TRBJ2-7, with 11 bases fitting TRBD2. The CDR3 is made up of 15 amino acids. Germline CDR1 MNHNS, CDR2 SASEGT. V dropped 2 bases and J dropped 4; count of bases not matched to a gene: 4. CDR3 in amino acids: CASSEWGLAEYEQYF. The CDR3 DNA sequence: TGTGCCAGCAGTGAATGGGGACTAGCGGAATACGAGCAGTACTTC.

The V call is TRBV5-6, the J call TRBJ1-6; no clear D gene. The length of the CDR3 is 17 residues. V shed 0 bases and J shed 0 bases, with 10 bases lying between them. Looked up from germline, CDR1 is SGHDT and CDR2 is YYEEEE. As DNA, the CDR3 is TGTGCCAGCAGCTTGGGGCCGGGTAGCTCCTATAATTCACCCCTCCACTTT. It codes for CASSLGPGSSYNSPLHF.

The chain couples TRBV11-2 to TRBJ1-5; D is perhaps TRBD1 (6 bases). V lost 5 bases and J 7 bases, leaving 21 bases between the germline ends. Germline V CDR1 and CDR2: SGHAT, FQNNGV. This CDR3 contains 16 residues. CDR3 coding DNA: TGTGCCAGCAGCGCAATGACAGGCCATAAGGGGCAGCCCCAGCATTTT. Protein: CASSAMTGHKGQPQHF.